This is a list of T cell receptor beta chains from one sample in a study of blood T cell repertoires in COVID-19. Data came from immunoSEQ multiplex PCR; TCRdb stores just in-frame clones and leaves some out. Among about 180,000 clones listed, 86% were seen once. The specimen was peripheral blood. The receptor source for this set is a man between 65 and 85 years old with active or convalescent COVID-19. The CDR3 runs from the conserved cysteine through the conserved F or W. D genes are given only for firm matches. Size is omitted from some rows. Given values are once, few, many or a class for expanded clones.

clone_size,j_call,v_call,d_call,cdr3_nt,cdr3_aa
NA,TRBJ1-6,TRBV19,NA,TGTGCCAGTAGTATTCAGGGTAATTCACCCCTCCACTTT,CASSIQGNSPLHF
NA,TRBJ2-2,TRBV4-3,NA,TGCGCCAGCAGCCAAGAGGTCCAATCATACATTAACACCGGGGAGCTGTTTTTT,CASSQEVQSYINTGELFF
NA,TRBJ1-4,TRBV6-5,TRBD1,TGTGCCAGCCTGGGGGGACAGGCTAATGAAAAACTGTTTTTT,CASLGGQANEKLFF
NA,TRBJ1-1,TRBV6-5,NA,TGTGCCAGCAGTCTGGGGGGGGGCATGAACACTGAAGCTTTCTTT,CASSLGGGMNTEAFF
NA,TRBJ2-1,TRBV7-9,TRBD2,TGTGCCAGCAGCTTGGGACTAGCTGGCAATGAGCAGTTCTTC,CASSLGLAGNEQFF
NA,TRBJ1-4,TRBV15,NA,TGTGCCACCAGCAGAGAGGCGACAGTTGGGGAAAAACTGTTTTTT,CATSREATVGEKLFF
NA,TRBJ2-7,TRBV9,NA,TGTGCCAGCAGCGTAGTAGGGGTGGGCGAGCAGTACTTC,CASSVVGVGEQYF
NA,TRBJ2-5,TRBV6-2/TRBV6-3,TRBD2,TGTGCCAGCAGCCGTAGGCGGGAGGTTTCAGGAGAGACCCAGTACTTC,CASSRRREVSGETQYF
NA,TRBJ2-3,TRBV27,NA,TGTGCCAGCAGTTTGTACAGCAGCACAGATACGCAGTATTTT,CASSLYSSTDTQYF
NA,TRBJ2-1,TRBV28,TRBD2,TGTGCCAGCAGTTTAGGCCCGGGACTAGCCGACAATGAGCAGTTCTTC,CASSLGPGLADNEQFF
many,TRBJ2-7,TRBV15,NA,TGTGCCACCAGCAGGAGAGGAGCCTACGAGCAGTACTTC,CATSRRGAYEQYF
NA,TRBJ1-1,TRBV6-2/TRBV6-3,TRBD1,TGTGCCAGCAGTTACTTGGGACAGTTGAACACTGAAGCTTTCTTT,CASSYLGQLNTEAFF
NA,TRBJ2-7,TRBV18,NA,TGTGCCAGCTCACCACCGAACAGTGGGGAGCAGTACTTC,CASSPPNSGEQYF
NA,TRBJ1-5,TRBV5-1,NA,TGCGCCAGCAGACCCGGGACTCAGGATCAGCCCCAGCATTTT,CASRPGTQDQPQHF
NA,TRBJ1-2,TRBV7-2,NA,TGTGCCAGCAGCTTAGGTCCGGGGGGCTATGGCTACACCTTC,CASSLGPGGYGYTF
NA,TRBJ1-1,TRBV18,TRBD1,TGTGCCAGCTCACCACGGACAGGGGAGAACACTGAAGCTTTCTTT,CASSPRTGENTEAFF
NA,TRBJ2-6,TRBV6-5,TRBD1,TGTGCCAGCAGGGGGACAGATTCTGGGGCCAACGTCCTGACTTTC,CASRGTDSGANVLTF
NA,TRBJ1-2,TRBV12-3/TRBV12-4,TRBD1,TGTGCCAGCAGTGCGGGACAGATCTATGGCTACACCTTC,CASSAGQIYGYTF
few,TRBJ1-5,TRBV15,NA,TGTGCCACCAGCAGAGTCAGGGACAATCAGCCCCAGCATTTT,CATSRVRDNQPQHF
NA,TRBJ2-1,TRBV7-2,TRBD2,TGTGCCAGCAGCTTTAGACTAGCGGGACGAAATGAGCAGTTCTTC,CASSFRLAGRNEQFF
NA,TRBJ2-2,TRBV4-1,TRBD1,TGCGCCAGCAGCCTAAGGACAGGGGAGGACACCGGGGAGCTGTTTTTT,CASSLRTGEDTGELFF
NA,TRBJ1-5,TRBV3-1/TRBV3-2,TRBD1,TGTGCCAGCAGCCTTGGGACAGGGGGAAATCAGCCCCAGCATTTT,CASSLGTGGNQPQHF
once,TRBJ1-2,TRBV11-2,NA,TGTGCCAGCAGCTTAGGAAGAGGGACAACTTTAAATGGCTACACCTTC,CASSLGRGTTLNGYTF
NA,TRBJ1-6,TRBV18,NA,TGTGCCAGCTCACCACCCGGCATCGGGTTGGTCTTT,CASSPPGIGLVF
NA,TRBJ1-2,TRBV2,NA,TGTGCCAGCAAGGGAGGCAGAGTTAACTATGGCTACACCTTC,CASKGGRVNYGYTF
NA,TRBJ2-3,TRBV7-2,NA,TGTGCCAGCAGCCCCTACGCAAGCACAGATACGCAGTATTTT,CASSPYASTDTQYF
NA,TRBJ2-3,TRBV11-2,NA,TGTGCCAGCAGCCCCTACCCGGGACAACCAGATACGCAGTATTTT,CASSPYPGQPDTQYF
NA,TRBJ2-2,TRBV7-9,TRBD1,TGTGCCAGCAGCTCCGGACAGGTTCCTCCGGGGGAGCTGTTTTTT,CASSSGQVPPGELFF
NA,TRBJ1-2,TRBV6-5,NA,TGTGCCAGCAGTTATGTCAGGCAGACCTATGGCTACACCTTC,CASSYVRQTYGYTF
NA,TRBJ2-2,TRBV28,TRBD2,TGTGCCAGCAGTCAGCCCAATACCCTACTAGCGGCGGACGGTACCACCGGGGAGCTGTTTTTT,CASSQPNTLLAADGTTGELFF
NA,TRBJ1-1,TRBV6-2/TRBV6-3,NA,TGTGCCAGCAGTGCGACCCCCGGGAGCACTGAAGCTTTCTTT,CASSATPGSTEAFF
NA,TRBJ2-7,TRBV7-9,TRBD1,TGTGCCAGCAGCTCCCCCCGGACAGGGCTCTCCTACGAGCAGTACTTC,CASSSPRTGLSYEQYF
NA,TRBJ1-2,TRBV2,NA,TGTGCCAGCACCTATCGGTTGGAGGACTATGGCTACACCTTC,CASTYRLEDYGYTF
NA,TRBJ1-4,TRBV3-1/TRBV3-2,NA,TGTGCCAGCAGCCCGACATCAACTAATGAAAAACTGTTTTTT,CASSPTSTNEKLFF
NA,TRBJ1-2,TRBV27,TRBD1,TGTGCCAGCAGTGACCTTAAAACAGGGGGGTATGGCTACACCTTC,CASSDLKTGGYGYTF
NA,TRBJ2-5,TRBV30,NA,TGTGCCTGGAGTGTACGGAGAGAGACCCAGTACTTC,CAWSVRRETQYF
NA,TRBJ2-5,TRBV24-1,TRBD2,TGTGCCACCAGTGATTTGCGCGGGGGTTGGGAGACCCAGTACTTC,CATSDLRGGWETQYF
NA,TRBJ1-2,TRBV7-9,NA,TGTGCCAGCAGCCCCAGACAGGATCATGGCTACACCTTC,CASSPRQDHGYTF
NA,TRBJ2-2,TRBV5-8,TRBD1,TGTGCCAGCAGCCCATGGACAGGGAGTACCGGGGAGCTGTTTTTT,CASSPWTGSTGELFF
NA,TRBJ2-1,TRBV7-9,NA,TGTGCCAGCGAGGGGGCGGGGTACAATGAGCAGTTCTTC,CASEGAGYNEQFF
NA,TRBJ2-5,TRBV2,NA,TGTGCCAGCAAAGGCTGGAGGGCCGGGGAAGAGACCCAGTACTTC,CASKGWRAGEETQYF
few,TRBJ1-4,TRBV28,TRBD1,TGTGCCAGCAGTTTCCAGAGTGGGGGACAGTCCGAAAAACTGTTTTTT,CASSFQSGGQSEKLFF
few,TRBJ1-2,TRBV3-1/TRBV3-2,NA,TGTGCCAGCAGCCTCAGGGGAACGACCTATGGCTACACCTTC,CASSLRGTTYGYTF
NA,TRBJ1-1,TRBV18,NA,TGTGCCAGCTCACCAACGGGGAACATGAACACTGAAGCTTTCTTT,CASSPTGNMNTEAFF
NA,TRBJ2-1,TRBV5-1,TRBD2,TGCGCCAGCAGCTTGGAAGGACTAGCGGGAGAGGCTATTGAGCAGTTCTTC,CASSLEGLAGEAIEQFF
NA,TRBJ2-2,TRBV5-8,NA,TGTGCCAGTAGCCAGACCGGGACACCTGCTTCCGGGGAGCTGTTTTTT,CASSQTGTPASGELFF
NA,TRBJ2-1,TRBV9,NA,TGTGCCAGCAGCGTCCGTAGCGCCTACAATGAGCAGTTCTTC,CASSVRSAYNEQFF
NA,TRBJ2-5,TRBV28,TRBD1,TGTGCCAGCAGTCCCCTGGACAGGGCACAAGAGACCCAGTACTTC,CASSPLDRAQETQYF
NA,TRBJ2-3,TRBV9,TRBD2,TGTGCCAGCAGCGGCCGAAGAGGGAGGAGCGGGAGTTTTAGCACAGATACGCAGTATTTT,CASSGRRGRSGSFSTDTQYF
NA,TRBJ2-1,TRBV5-1,TRBD1,TGCGCCAGCAGCTTGAGGGACAGGGGCTACAATGAGCAGTTCTTC,CASSLRDRGYNEQFF
NA,TRBJ2-3,TRBV6-5,TRBD2,TGTGCCAGCAGGGGGGAGGGGCCGACCACAGATACGCAGTATTTT,CASRGEGPTTDTQYF